The T cell receptor beta chain described here comes from a study of post-analysis software for immune sequencing data. About this clonotype itself: As yet, its antigen is unknown.

Germline CDR1 reads MGHRA; CDR2 reads YSYEKL. The V and J ends lost 0 bases and 7 bases, in that order; junction bases with no gene match: 9. This CDR3 spans 15 amino acids. Every TCR beta cDNA library bore unique molecular identifiers. The T cell input of about 1 to 10 million gave about half a million cDNA molecules. From the PCR reads, TCRdb called clonotypes with MiXCR, one entry per CDR3 protein. The profile shows fewer than 700,000 distinct CDR3 sequences, roughly 45% of them singletons. Findings of the study overall: Compared with controls, patients showed significantly lower normalized Chao1 diversity. Patients showed TRBV5-6, TRBV5-1 and TRBV20-1 among five TRBV segments more frequent than in controls.

Sequencing was carried out using blood. This TCR derives from a girl aged 5 to 17 with multiple sclerosis. This chain uses TRBV4-1 with TRBJ2-7; 7 bases fit TRBD1. This CDR3 is CASSQDNRGVWEQYF. The CDR3 nucleotides read TGCGCCAGCAGCCAAGATAACAGGGGCGTGTGGGAGCAGTACTTC.